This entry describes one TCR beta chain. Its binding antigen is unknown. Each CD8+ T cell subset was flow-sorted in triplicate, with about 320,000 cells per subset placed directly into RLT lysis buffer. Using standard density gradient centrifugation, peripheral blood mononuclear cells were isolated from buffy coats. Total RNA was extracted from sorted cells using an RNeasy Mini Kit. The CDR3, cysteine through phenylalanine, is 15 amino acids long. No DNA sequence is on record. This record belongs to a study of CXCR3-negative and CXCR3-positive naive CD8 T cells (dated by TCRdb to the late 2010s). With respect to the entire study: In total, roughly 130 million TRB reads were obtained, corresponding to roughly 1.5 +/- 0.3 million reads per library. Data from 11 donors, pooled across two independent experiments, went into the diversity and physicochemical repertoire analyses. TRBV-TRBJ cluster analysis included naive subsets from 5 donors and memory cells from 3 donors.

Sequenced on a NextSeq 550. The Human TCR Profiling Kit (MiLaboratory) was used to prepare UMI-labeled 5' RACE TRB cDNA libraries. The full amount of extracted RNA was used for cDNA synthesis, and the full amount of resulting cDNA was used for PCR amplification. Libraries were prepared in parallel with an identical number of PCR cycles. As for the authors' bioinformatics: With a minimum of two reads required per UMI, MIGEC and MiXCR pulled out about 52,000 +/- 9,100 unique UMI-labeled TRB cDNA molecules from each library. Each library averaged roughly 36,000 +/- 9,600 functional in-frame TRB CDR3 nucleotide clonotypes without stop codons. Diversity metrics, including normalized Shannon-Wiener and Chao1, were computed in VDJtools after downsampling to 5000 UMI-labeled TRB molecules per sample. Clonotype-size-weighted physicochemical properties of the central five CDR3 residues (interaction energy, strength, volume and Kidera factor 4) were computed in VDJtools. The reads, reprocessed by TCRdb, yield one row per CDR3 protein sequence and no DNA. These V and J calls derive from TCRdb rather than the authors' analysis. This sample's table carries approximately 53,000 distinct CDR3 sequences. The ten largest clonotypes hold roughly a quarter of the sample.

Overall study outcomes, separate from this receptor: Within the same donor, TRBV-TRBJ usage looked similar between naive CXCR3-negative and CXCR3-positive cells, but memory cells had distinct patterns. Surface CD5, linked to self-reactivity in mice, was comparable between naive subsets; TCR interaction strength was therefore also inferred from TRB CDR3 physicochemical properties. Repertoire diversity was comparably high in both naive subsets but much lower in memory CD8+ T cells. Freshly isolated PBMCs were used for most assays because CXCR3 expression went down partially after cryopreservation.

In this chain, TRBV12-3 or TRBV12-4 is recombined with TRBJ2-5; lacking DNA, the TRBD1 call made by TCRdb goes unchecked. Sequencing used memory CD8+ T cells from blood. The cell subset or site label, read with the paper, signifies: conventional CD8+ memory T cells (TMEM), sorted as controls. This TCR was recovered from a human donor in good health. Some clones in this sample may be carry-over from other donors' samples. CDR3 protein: CASSNQTEYQETQYF.